Below, one T cell receptor beta chain is given with its context. No antigen is known for it. One end of the junction does not line up with germline, which may come from a read error. Germline CDR1 is SGHTA and CDR2 is FQGNSA. This CDR3 spans 13 amino acids. This entry belongs to a study of blood T cells in healthy people across ages. For the second PCR, which ran for about 7 to 11 cycles, a sample-barcoded 5' primer and a J-beta primer mix were used. TCRdb re-derived calls from the 5' RACE reads in MiXCR, one entry per CDR3 protein. This sample carries some 320,000 distinct CDR3 sequences, 25% to 30% of them seen once, and the ten largest clones take 29%. Overall study results and limits: TCR beta diversity tracked closely with naive T cell percentage. Whereas aged donors had fewer naive CD4+ cells, long-lived donors had more of them and higher diversity.

The sequence derives from a woman in her sixties or seventies in good health. The rearrangement uses TRBV7-2 and TRBJ2-5; D may match TRBD1 or TRBD2 (5 bases each). The sequenced sample was blood. The CDR3 sequence is CASSPLTDGVRVF. The CDR3 region has the DNA TGTGCCAGCAGCCCACTGACAGATGGCGTGAGGGTCTTC.